The sequence of this TCR beta chain was determined in a study of shared clonotypes between healthy human individuals. The study, taken as a whole, reports: Investigators expected sequencing depth to affect clonotype sharing among donors.

Donors, healthy HIV-negative adults, lacked recent acute infections or vaccinations. When samples were unsorted, roughly 91 million PBMCs were used for genomic DNA. This CDR3 has 16 amino acids. Trimming cost V 0 bases and J 1 base, with 13 bases left between them. Germline values: CDR1 SGHRS, CDR2 YFSETQ. For this clone: Antigen specificity is unknown.

How the authors handled the data: ImmunoSEQ sequences covered only the junction and lacked quality scores; filtering therefore differed. Produced via immunoSEQ multiplex PCR; TCRdb's table is partial and in-frame only. V and J calls and clone size follow that table, whereas D and trimming were derived from the DNA. The sample lists some 450,000 clones, 75% to 80% occurring once. The sample comprised PBMCs. This clonotype was obtained from a woman between 40 and 55 years old in good health. Some clones in this sample may be carry-over from other donors' samples. The J gene is TRBJ1-1, the V gene TRBV5-1; D unresolved. DNA of the CDR3: TGCGCCAGCAGCTTGGCCCCCACAGCGGAGAACACTGAAGCTTTCTTT. As protein: CASSLAPTAENTEAFF. Together with reference TRBV5-1 and TRBJ1-1, the CDR3 gives the full variable domain: KAGVTQTPRYLIKTRGQQVTLSCSPISGHRSVSWYQQTPGQGLQFLFEYFSETQRNKGNFPGRFSGRQFSNSRSEMNVSTLELGDSALYLCASSLAPTAENTEAFFGQGTRLTVV.